The source of this T cell receptor beta chain is a study of T-cell memory formation after mild COVID-19. Study-level findings and limits: Clones contracting across day 15 to 85 had a balanced CD4/CD8 profile; later expanding clones leaned CD4+. Cross-reactive memory appears to have joined, as suggested by some responding clones showing up in pre-infection memory.

The germline V gene has CDR1 SGHRS and CDR2 YFSETQ. CDR3 length equals 13 residues. The V gene lost 5 bases and the J gene lost 2 bases, with 10 bases spanning the gap. TCRdb called the 5' RACE reads again in MiXCR, with one record for every CDR3 protein. The top ten clones hold 7.5% to 9.5% of a sample with 450,000 or so distinct CDR3 sequences, around 20% of them seen once. Of note for this clonotype: Its antigen is currently unknown.

The source material was PBMCs or a T cell subset sorted from them (not recorded which). The TCR comes from an adult woman who had mild COVID-19 (a few samples of this study predate the infection). Cell type and time point are not known. This chain uses TRBV5-1 with TRBJ2-5; D may be TRBD2 (6 bases). In nucleotides, the CDR3 is TGCGCCAGCAGACTTGGGGGGCAAGAGACCCAGTACTTC. Translation: CASRLGGQETQYF.